The clone carrying this T cell receptor beta chain was detected ten times or more. Its antigen is currently unknown. MiXCR, applied by TCRdb to the 5' RACE reads, yields one record per CDR3 protein. The data show 500,000 to 650,000 distinct CDR3 sequences, about 5.7% seen once. This specimen comes from a study of CD8 T cells in ankylosing spondylitis. Whole-study findings and limits: Blood from ankylosing spondylitis patients appeared to carry a characteristic eight-variant TCR beta motif. Several of the motif variants were reported before in synovial fluid and blood from reactive arthritis.

Germline CDR1 reads MDHEN; CDR2 reads SYDVKM. The CDR3 loop spans 17 amino acids. J gave up 1 base and V 2 bases, and 7 bases lay outside the gene matches. The V gene is TRBV28, the J gene TRBJ2-1; 8 nucleotides agree with TRBD1. The source is a male donor with ankylosing spondylitis. Sequencing was carried out using blood, either unsorted or a sorted T cell fraction (not recorded which). CDR3 nucleotide sequence: TGTGCCAGCAGTTTAATCTTACAGGGGGAGTCCTACAATGAGCAGTTCTTC. Translating gives CASSLILQGESYNEQFF.